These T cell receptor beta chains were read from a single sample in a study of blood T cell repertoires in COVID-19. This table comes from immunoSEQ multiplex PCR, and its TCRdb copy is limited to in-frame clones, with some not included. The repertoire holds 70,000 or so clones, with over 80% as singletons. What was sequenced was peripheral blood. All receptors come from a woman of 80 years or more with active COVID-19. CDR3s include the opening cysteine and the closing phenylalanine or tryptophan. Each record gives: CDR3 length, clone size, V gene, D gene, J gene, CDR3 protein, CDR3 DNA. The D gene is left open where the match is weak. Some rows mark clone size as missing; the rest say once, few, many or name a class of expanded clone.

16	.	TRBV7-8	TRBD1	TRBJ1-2	CASSLLDRGLTYGYTF	TGTGCCAGCAGCTTACTTGACAGGGGGCTGACCTATGGCTACACCTTC
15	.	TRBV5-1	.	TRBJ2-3	CASSPRAGGTDTQYF	TGCGCCAGCAGCCCTCGGGCCGGGGGCACAGATACGCAGTATTTT
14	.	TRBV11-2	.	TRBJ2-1	CASNTIQGVNEQFF	TGTGCCAGCAACACTATACAGGGAGTCAATGAGCAGTTCTTC
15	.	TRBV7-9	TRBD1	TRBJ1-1	CASSPYPTGSNEAFF	TGTGCCAGCAGCCCGTACCCGACAGGGAGTAATGAAGCTTTCTTT
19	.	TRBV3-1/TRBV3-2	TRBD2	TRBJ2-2	CASSTRGGLAGSGTGELFF	TGTGCCAGCAGCACAAGAGGGGGACTAGCGGGATCGGGCACCGGGGAGCTGTTTTTT
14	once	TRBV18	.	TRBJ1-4	CASSPERGGEKLFF	TGTGCCAGCTCACCCGAAAGGGGCGGCGAAAAACTGTTTTTT
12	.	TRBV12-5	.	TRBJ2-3	CATATDTDTQYF	TGTGCTACCGCGACAGACACAGATACGCAGTATTTT
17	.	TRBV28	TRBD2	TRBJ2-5	CASSPASGRAWRETQYF	TGTGCCAGCAGTCCCGCTAGCGGGAGGGCCTGGCGAGAGACCCAGTACTTC
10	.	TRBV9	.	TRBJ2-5	CASGGETQYF	TGTGCCAGCGGAGGGGAGACCCAGTACTTC
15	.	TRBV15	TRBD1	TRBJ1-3	CATSRGTGSANTIYF	TGTGCCACCAGCAGAGGGACAGGGTCTGCAAACACCATATATTTT
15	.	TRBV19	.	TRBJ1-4	CASSPDPRANEKLFF	TGTGCCAGTAGTCCCGATCCGAGGGCTAATGAAAAACTGTTTTTT
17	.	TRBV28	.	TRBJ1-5	CASSLGLTAHSNQPQHF	TGTGCCAGCAGTTTAGGATTAACAGCTCATAGCAATCAGCCCCAGCATTTT
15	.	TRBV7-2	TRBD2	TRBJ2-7	CASSPRGREADEQYF	TGTGCCAGCAGCCCCCGTGGGCGGGAGGCGGACGAGCAGTACTTC
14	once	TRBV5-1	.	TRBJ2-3	CASSLGSGVDTQYF	TGCGCCAGCAGCTTAGGGTCGGGAGTAGATACGCAGTATTTT
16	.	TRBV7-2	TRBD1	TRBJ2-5	CASSDGTGGREKTQYF	TGTGCCAGCAGCGACGGGACAGGGGGCCGTGAGAAGACCCAGTACTTC
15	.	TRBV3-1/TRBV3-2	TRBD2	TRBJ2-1	CASRGTAGELNEQFF	TGTGCCAGCAGGGGAACAGCGGGAGAGTTGAATGAGCAGTTCTTC
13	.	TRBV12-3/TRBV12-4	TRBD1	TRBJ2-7	CASSPGQLYEQYF	TGTGCCAGCAGCCCGGGACAGCTCTACGAGCAGTACTTC
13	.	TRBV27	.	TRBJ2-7	CASRPTGPYEQYF	TGTGCCAGCAGGCCGACAGGCCCCTACGAGCAGTACTTC
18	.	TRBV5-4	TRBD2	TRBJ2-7	CASSLNARLEGGVYEQYF	TGTGCCAGCAGCTTGAATGCGAGACTGGAGGGAGGGGTTTACGAGCAGTACTTC
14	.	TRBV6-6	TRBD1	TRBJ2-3	CAIGQGDFADTQYF	TGTGCCATCGGACAGGGGGATTTCGCGGATACGCAGTATTTT
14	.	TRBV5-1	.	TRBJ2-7	CASSLGSGGYEQYF	TGCGCCAGCAGCTTGGGGTCAGGGGGGTACGAGCAGTACTTC
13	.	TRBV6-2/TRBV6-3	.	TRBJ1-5	CASSRGGVQPQHF	TGTGCCAGCAGTCGGGGTGGCGTTCAGCCCCAGCATTTT
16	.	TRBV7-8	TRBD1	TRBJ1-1	CASSQPGTDMNTEAFF	TGTGCCAGCAGCCAACCGGGGACAGACATGAACACTGAAGCTTTCTTT
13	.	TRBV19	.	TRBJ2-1	CASSIAWGDEQFF	TGTGCCAGTAGTATAGCTTGGGGCGATGAGCAGTTCTTC
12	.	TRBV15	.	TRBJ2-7	CATSTDSYEQYF	TGTGCCACCAGCACGGACAGCTACGAGCAGTACTTC
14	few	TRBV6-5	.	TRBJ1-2	CASSYSSGRGGYTF	TGTGCCAGCAGTTACTCGTCAGGGAGGGGTGGCTACACCTTC
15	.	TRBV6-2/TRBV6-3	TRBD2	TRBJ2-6	CASSWGGSGANVLTF	TGTGCCAGCAGTTGGGGGGGCTCTGGGGCCAACGTCCTGACTTTC
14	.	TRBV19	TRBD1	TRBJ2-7	CASSTGTGVREQYF	TGTGCCAGTAGTACCGGGACAGGGGTACGCGAGCAGTACTTC
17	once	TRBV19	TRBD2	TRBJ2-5	CASSMLSSGIGVETQYF	TGTGCCAGTAGTATGCTGAGTAGCGGGATCGGGGTGGAGACCCAGTACTTC
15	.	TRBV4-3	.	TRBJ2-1	CASSQEGSGWNEQFF	TGCGCCAGCAGCCAAGAAGGTTCAGGGTGGAATGAGCAGTTCTTC
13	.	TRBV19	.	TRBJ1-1	CASSIVAVSEAFF	TGTGCCAGTAGTATAGTGGCAGTCTCTGAAGCTTTCTTT
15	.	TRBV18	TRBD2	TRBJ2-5	CASSAKAGGGETQYF	TGTGCCAGCTCAGCGAAAGCGGGAGGCGGGGAGACCCAGTACTTC
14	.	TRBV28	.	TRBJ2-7	CASSTPPGRREQYF	TGTGCCAGCAGTACCCCCCCCGGTAGGAGGGAGCAGTACTTC
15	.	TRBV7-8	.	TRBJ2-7	CASTPGITTSYEQYF	TGTGCCAGCACCCCCGGGATTACAACCTCCTACGAGCAGTACTTC
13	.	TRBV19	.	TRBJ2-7	CASSIALLYEQYF	TGTGCCAGTAGTATAGCCCTTCTCTACGAGCAGTACTTC